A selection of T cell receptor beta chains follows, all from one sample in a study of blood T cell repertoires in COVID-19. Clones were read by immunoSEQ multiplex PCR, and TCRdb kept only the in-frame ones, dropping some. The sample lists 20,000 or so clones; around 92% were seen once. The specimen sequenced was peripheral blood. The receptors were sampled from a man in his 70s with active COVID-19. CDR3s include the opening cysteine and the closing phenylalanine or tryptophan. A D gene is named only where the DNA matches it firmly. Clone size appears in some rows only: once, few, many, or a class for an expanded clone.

CDR3nt: TGCGCCAGCAGCCAAGTAGGACTAGCCGGCAATGAGCAGTTCTTC
CDR3aa: CASSQVGLAGNEQFF
abundance: NA
d_gene: TRBD2
v_gene: TRBV4-3
j_gene: TRBJ2-1

CDR3nt: TGTGCCAGCAGTTACGGCAGGGGGCTTGGCTACACCTTC
CDR3aa: CASSYGRGLGYTF
abundance: NA
d_gene: TRBD1
v_gene: TRBV6-5
j_gene: TRBJ1-2

CDR3nt: TGTGCCAGTAGTATAAGGGACAGCGTAAACTATGGCTACACCTTC
CDR3aa: CASSIRDSVNYGYTF
abundance: NA
d_gene: TRBD1
v_gene: TRBV19
j_gene: TRBJ1-2

CDR3nt: TGCAGTGCTAGTAGGCCCGTCGGGCTAGCGCTAGGAGAGACCCAGTACTTC
CDR3aa: CSASRPVGLALGETQYF
abundance: once
d_gene: NA
v_gene: TRBV20-1
j_gene: TRBJ2-5

CDR3nt: TGTGCCACCAGCAGGCGGGAGGTTAGCCATGAGCAGTTCTTC
CDR3aa: CATSRREVSHEQFF
abundance: NA
d_gene: TRBD2
v_gene: TRBV15
j_gene: TRBJ2-1

CDR3nt: TGTGCCAGCAGCCCAACAGGGAACACTGAAGCTTTCTTT
CDR3aa: CASSPTGNTEAFF
abundance: NA
d_gene: NA
v_gene: TRBV5-4
j_gene: TRBJ1-1

CDR3nt: TGTGCCACCCGAACAGCCTCCGGAGGAAACTATGGCTACACCTTC
CDR3aa: CATRTASGGNYGYTF
abundance: NA
d_gene: NA
v_gene: TRBV15
j_gene: TRBJ1-2

CDR3nt: TGTGCCAGCAGTCAAAAAATTCCGGGACAGCCTGGGTATGGCTACACCTTC
CDR3aa: CASSQKIPGQPGYGYTF
abundance: NA
d_gene: TRBD1
v_gene: TRBV3-1/TRBV3-2
j_gene: TRBJ1-2

CDR3nt: TGTGCCACCAGTAAATCACCGGGACAGGGCGATTTCGAGCAGTACTTC
CDR3aa: CATSKSPGQGDFEQYF
abundance: NA
d_gene: TRBD1
v_gene: TRBV24-1
j_gene: TRBJ2-7

CDR3nt: TGTGCCAGCACCCCAGGGGGCGTCTACGAGCAGTACTTC
CDR3aa: CASTPGGVYEQYF
abundance: once
d_gene: TRBD1
v_gene: TRBV7-9
j_gene: TRBJ2-7

CDR3nt: TGCGCCAGCAGCCAAGATGGTGCGGCGGGAAGAAGCACAGATACGCAGTATTTT
CDR3aa: CASSQDGAAGRSTDTQYF
abundance: NA
d_gene: NA
v_gene: TRBV4-3
j_gene: TRBJ2-3